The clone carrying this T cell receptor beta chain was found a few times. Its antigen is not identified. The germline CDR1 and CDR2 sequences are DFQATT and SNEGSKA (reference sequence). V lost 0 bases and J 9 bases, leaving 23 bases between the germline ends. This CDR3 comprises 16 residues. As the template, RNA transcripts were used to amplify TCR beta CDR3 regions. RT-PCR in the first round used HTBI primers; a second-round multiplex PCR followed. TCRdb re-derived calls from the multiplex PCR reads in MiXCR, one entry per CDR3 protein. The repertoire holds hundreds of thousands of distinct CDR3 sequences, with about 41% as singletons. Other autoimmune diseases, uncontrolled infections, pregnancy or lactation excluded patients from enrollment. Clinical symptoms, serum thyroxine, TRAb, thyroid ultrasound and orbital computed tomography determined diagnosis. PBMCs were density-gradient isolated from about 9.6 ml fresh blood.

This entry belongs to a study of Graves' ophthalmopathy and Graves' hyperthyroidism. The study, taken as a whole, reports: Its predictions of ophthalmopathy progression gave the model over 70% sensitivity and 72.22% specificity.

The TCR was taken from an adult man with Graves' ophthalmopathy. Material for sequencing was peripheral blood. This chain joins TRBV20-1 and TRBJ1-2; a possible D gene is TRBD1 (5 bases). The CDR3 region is CSARDFGTPGGVSYTF. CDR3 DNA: TGCAGTGCTAGAGATTTCGGGACTCCCGGGGGTGTTAGCTACACCTTC.